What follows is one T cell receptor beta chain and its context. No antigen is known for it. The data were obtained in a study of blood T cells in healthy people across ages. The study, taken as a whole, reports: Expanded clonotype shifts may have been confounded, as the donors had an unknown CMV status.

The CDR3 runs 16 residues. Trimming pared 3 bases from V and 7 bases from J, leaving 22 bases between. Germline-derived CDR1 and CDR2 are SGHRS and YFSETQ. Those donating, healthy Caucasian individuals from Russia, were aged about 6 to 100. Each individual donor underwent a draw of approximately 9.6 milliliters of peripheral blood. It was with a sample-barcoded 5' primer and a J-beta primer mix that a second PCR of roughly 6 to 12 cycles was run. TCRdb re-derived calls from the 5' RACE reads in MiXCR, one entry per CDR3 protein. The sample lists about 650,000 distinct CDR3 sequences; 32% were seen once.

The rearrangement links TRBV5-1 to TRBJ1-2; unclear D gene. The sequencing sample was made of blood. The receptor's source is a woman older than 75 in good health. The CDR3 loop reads CASSSTTSGRTPGYTF. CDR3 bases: TGCGCCAGCAGCTCGACAACGAGCGGGCGAACTCCTGGCTACACCTTC.